Sequencing of this TCR beta chain was carried out in a study of blood T cell repertoires in COVID-19. At the level of the study: Spain, Italy and the United States supplied samples that represented acute and convalescent COVID-19.

In the source study's methods: Nucleated cell number was recorded as an estimate derived from reference gene primer amplification. The data were produced by immunoSEQ multiplex PCR, yet TCRdb's version contains in-frame clones alone and is incomplete. V, J and clone size reflect that table, while D and trimming were determined from the DNA. The top ten hold 3% of the sample, which has a few hundred thousand clones, about nine tenths seen once. The trim removed 6 bases at V and 0 bases at J, leaving 7 bases unmatched. Germline loops: CDR1 MNHEY, CDR2 SVGAGI. The CDR3 consists of 15 residues. This TCR was sampled from a woman in her twenties or thirties with active or convalescent COVID-19. The sample taken for sequencing was peripheral blood. This chain links TRBV6-5 with TRBJ2-7, with 8 nucleotides matching TRBD2. As DNA, the CDR3 is TGTGCCAGCAGACTAGCGGAGAAAGGCTCCTACGAGCAGTACTTC. It is translated as CASRLAEKGSYEQYF.